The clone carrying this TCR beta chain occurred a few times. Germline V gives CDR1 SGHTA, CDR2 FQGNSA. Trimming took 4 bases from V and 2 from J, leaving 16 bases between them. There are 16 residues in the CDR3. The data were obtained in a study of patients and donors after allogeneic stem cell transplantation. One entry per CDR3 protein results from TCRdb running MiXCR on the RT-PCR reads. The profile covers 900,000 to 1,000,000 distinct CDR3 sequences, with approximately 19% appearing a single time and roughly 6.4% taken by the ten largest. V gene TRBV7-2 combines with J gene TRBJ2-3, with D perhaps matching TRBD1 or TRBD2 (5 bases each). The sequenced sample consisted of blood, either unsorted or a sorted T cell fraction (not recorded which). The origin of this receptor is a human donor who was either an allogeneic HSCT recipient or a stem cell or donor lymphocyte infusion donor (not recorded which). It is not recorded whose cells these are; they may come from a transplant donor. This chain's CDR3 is CASSSFRGAFTDTQYF. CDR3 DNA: TGTGCCAGCAGCTCCTTCCGGGGCGCCTTCACAGATACGCAGTATTTT.